This T cell receptor (beta chain) was observed in a study of T cells in localized non-small cell lung cancer. Study findings and constraints: Longer overall survival was seen with higher T cell density measured in blood. Compared with tumor, uninvolved adjacent lung displayed greater T cell clonality, ranking highest overall.

The table came from immunoSEQ multiplex PCR; TCRdb's copy has only in-frame clones and leaves some out. The table includes approximately 2,500 clones, 31% detected once. CDR3 length: 16 amino acids. The J segment lost 8 bases and the V segment lost 10 bases, leaving 22 bases of the junction unmatched. Per the germline V gene, CDR1 is MNHGY and CDR2 is SAAAGT. By its share, this clone is medium-sized. Its antigen remains unknown. J is TRBJ1-2 and V is TRBV6-8; the match to TRBD1 covers 7 bases. This receptor was identified in a female donor older than 55 with stage II lung adenocarcinoma. The sample in question was lung tumor tissue, obtained before any cancer treatment. The CDR3 here is CAINVGGGGDYGGYTF. For the CDR3, the DNA is TGTGCCATCAACGTTGGAGGGGGCGGTGATTATGGAGGCTACACCTTC.